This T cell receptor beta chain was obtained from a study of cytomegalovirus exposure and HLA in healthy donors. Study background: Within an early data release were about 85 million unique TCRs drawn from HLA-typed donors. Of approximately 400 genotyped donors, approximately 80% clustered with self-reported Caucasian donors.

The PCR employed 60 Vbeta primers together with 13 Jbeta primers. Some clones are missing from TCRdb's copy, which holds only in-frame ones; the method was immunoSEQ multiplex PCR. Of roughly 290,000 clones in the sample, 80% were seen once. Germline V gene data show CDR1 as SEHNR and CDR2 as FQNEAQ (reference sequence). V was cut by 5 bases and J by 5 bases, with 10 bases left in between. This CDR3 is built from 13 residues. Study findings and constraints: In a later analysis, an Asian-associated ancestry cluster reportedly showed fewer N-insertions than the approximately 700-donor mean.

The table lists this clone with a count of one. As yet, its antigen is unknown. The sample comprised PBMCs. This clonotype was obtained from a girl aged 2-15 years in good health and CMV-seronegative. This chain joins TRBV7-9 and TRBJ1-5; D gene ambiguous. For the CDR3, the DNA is TGTGCCAGCAGCCCCCAGCGACATCAGCCCCAGCATTTT. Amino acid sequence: CASSPQRHQPQHF.